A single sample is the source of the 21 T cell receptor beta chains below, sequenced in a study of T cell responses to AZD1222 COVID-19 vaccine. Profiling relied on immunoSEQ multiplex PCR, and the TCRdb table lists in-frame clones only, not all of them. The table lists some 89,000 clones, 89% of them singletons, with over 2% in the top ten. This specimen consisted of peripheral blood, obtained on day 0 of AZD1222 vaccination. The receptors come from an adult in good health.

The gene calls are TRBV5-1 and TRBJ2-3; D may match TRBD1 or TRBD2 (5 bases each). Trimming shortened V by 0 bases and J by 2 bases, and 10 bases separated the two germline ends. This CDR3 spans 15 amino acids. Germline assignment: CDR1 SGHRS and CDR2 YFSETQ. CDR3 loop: CASSLVRGFTDTQYF. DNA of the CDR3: TGCGCCAGCAGCTTGGTTCGGGGCTTCACAGATACGCAGTATTTT.

In DNA, the CDR3 is TGTGCCAGTAGCCAGACTAGCGGGAGCATGGATACGCAGTATTTT. Its protein is CASSQTSGSMDTQYF. The gene calls are TRBV19 and TRBJ2-3; the match to TRBD2 covers 12 bases. The CDR3 sequence is 15 residues long. Losses at the gene ends were 6 bases for V and 6 bases for J; bases not matched to a gene: 7. Germline V gene sequence: CDR1 LNHDA, CDR2 SQIVND (reference sequence).

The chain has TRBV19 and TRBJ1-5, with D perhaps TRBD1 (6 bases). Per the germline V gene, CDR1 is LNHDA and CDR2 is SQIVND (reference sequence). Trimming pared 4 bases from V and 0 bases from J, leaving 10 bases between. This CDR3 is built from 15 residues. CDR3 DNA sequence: TGTGCCAGTAGTACGACAGGATATAGCAATCAGCCCCAGCATTTT. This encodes CASSTTGYSNQPQHF.

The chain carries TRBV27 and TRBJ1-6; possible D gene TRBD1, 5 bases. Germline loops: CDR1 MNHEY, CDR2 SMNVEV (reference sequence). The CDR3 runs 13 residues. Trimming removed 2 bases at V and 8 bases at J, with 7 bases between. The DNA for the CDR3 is TGTGCCAGCAGTTTAGACAGATATTCACCCCTCCACTTT. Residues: CASSLDRYSPLHF.

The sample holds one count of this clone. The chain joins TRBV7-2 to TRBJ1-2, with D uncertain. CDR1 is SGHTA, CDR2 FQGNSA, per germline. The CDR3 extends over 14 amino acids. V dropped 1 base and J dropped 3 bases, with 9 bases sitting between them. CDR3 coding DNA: TGTGCCAGCAGCTTAGGAGGGTCCCACTATGGCTACACCTTC. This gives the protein CASSLGGSHYGYTF.

The chain's CDR3 is CASSPPGGGYGYTF. The CDR3, as DNA: TGTGCCAGCAGCCCCCCGGGGGGGGGATATGGCTACACCTTC. The chain is built from TRBV5-6 and TRBJ1-2; a weak D match, TRBD1 (5 bases). V gave up 4 bases and J gave up 5 bases, with 15 bases separating them. Germline CDR1 reads SGHDT; CDR2 reads YYEEEE. The CDR3 is 14 residues long.

The CDR3 region has the DNA TGTGCCAGCAGTGAAAGGGGCTATGGCTACACCTTC. This translates into CASSERGYGYTF. V and J are TRBV2 and TRBJ1-2; tentative D call: TRBD1 (5 bases). V was clipped by 2 bases and J by 4 bases, with 5 bases between them. This CDR3 is 12 amino acids long. Per the germline V gene, CDR1 is SNHLY and CDR2 is FYNNEI. The complete variable domain, with remaining parts taken from reference TRBV2 and TRBJ1-2, reads EPEVTQTPSHQVTQMGQEVILRCVPISNHLYFYWYRQILGQKVEFLVSFYNNEISEKSEIFDDQFSVERPDGSNFTLKIRSTKLEDSAMYFCASSERGYGYTFGSGTRLTVV.

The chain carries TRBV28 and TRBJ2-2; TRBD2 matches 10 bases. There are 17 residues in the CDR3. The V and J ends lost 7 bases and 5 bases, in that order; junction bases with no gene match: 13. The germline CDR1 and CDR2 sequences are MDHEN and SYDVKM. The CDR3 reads CASKRTPGTSATGELFF. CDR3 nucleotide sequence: TGTGCCAGCAAAAGAACCCCCGGGACTAGCGCGACCGGGGAGCTGTTTTTT.

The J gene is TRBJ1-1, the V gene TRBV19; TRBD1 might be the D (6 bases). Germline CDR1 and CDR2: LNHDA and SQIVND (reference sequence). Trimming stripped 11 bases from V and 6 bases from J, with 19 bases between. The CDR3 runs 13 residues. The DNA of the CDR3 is TGTGCCTCTCGACCCAGGGGTAAATCTGAAGCTTTCTTT. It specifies CASRPRGKSEAFF.

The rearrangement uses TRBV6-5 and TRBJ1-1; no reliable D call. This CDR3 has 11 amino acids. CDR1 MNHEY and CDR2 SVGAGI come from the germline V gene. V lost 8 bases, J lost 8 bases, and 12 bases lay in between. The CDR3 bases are TGTGCCAGCTCGGGGAACAGAGAAGCTTTCTTT. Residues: CASSGNREAFF.

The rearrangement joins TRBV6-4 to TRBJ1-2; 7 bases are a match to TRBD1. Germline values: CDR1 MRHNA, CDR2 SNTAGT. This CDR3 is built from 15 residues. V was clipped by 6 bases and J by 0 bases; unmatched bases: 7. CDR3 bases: TGTGCCAGCAGCATAAGACAGGGAACTAACTATGGCTACACCTTC. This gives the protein CASSIRQGTNYGYTF.

Here the CDR3 DNA reads TGTGCCAGCTGTACAGAGAAGAACACTGAAGCTTTCTTT. This gives the protein CASCTEKNTEAFF. The chain joins TRBV18 to TRBJ1-1, with no clear D. CDR3 size: 13 residues. Trimming pared 7 bases from V and 1 base from J, leaving 10 bases between. CDR1 is KGHSH and CDR2 is LQKENI in the germline V gene. The whole variable domain, filled in from reference TRBV18 and TRBJ1-1, reads NAGVMQNPRHLVRRRGQEARLRCSPMKGHSHVYWYRQLPEEGLKFMVYLQKENIIDESGMPKERFSAEFPKEGPSILRIQQVVRGDSAAYFCASCTEKNTEAFFGQGTRLTVV.

The CDR3 reads CSVKMGGPYNEQFF. The CDR3 DNA sequence: TGCAGCGTCAAGATGGGAGGGCCGTACAATGAGCAGTTCTTC. The chain recombines TRBV29-1 with TRBJ2-1; 7 bases are a match to TRBD2. This CDR3 comprises 14 residues. CDR1 and CDR2 from the germline V gene are SQVTM and ANQGSEA. V lost 6 bases and J lost 4; bases outside the gene matches: 9.

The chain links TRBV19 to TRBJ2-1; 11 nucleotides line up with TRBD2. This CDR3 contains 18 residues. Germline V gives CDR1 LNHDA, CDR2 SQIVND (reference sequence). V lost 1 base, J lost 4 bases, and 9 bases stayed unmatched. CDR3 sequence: CASSIGELLAGDYNEQFF. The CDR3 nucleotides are TGTGCCAGTAGTATAGGCGAATTACTAGCGGGGGATTACAATGAGCAGTTCTTC.

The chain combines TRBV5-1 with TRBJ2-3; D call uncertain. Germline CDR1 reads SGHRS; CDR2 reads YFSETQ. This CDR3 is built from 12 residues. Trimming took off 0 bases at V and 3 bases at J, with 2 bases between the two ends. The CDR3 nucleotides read TGCGCCAGCAGCTTGGAAACAGATACGCAGTATTTT. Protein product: CASSLETDTQYF. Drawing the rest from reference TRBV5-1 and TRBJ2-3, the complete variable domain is KAGVTQTPRYLIKTRGQQVTLSCSPISGHRSVSWYQQTPGQGLQFLFEYFSETQRNKGNFPGRFSGRQFSNSRSEMNVSTLELGDSALYLCASSLETDTQYFGPGTRLTVL.

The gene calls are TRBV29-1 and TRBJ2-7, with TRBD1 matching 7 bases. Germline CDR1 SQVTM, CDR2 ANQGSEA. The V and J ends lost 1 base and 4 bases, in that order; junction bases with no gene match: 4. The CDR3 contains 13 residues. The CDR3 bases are TGCAGCGTTGAAGGGGACAGAAGTTACGAGCAGTACTTC. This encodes CSVEGDRSYEQYF.

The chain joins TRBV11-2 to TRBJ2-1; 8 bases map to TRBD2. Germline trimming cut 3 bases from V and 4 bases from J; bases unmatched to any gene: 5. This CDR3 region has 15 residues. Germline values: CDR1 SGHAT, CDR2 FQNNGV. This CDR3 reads CASSLVSGVYNEQFF. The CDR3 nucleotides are TGTGCCAGCAGCTTGGTTAGCGGGGTATACAATGAGCAGTTCTTC.

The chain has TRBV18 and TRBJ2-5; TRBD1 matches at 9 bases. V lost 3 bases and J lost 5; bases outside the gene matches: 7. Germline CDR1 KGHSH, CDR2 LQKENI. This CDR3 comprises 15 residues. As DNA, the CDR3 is TGTGCCAGCTCACCGGGGACAGGGCCTTCTGAGACCCAGTACTTC. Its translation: CASSPGTGPSETQYF.

The chain's CDR3 is CASSFQGLGTNEKLFF. The CDR3 bases are TGTGCCAGCAGCTTCCAGGGTCTAGGGACTAATGAAAAACTGTTTTTT. The genes are TRBV11-2 and TRBJ1-4; tentatively, D is TRBD1 (5 bases). The length of the CDR3 is 16 residues. V dropped 3 bases and J dropped 2 bases, with 13 bases sitting between them. Germline V gene lookup returns CDR1 SGHAT and CDR2 FQNNGV.

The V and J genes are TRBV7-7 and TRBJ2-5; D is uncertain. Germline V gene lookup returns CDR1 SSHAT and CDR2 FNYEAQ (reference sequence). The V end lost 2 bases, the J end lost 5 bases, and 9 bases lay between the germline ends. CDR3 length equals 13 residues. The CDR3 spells CASSLLVRETQYF. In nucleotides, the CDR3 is TGTGCCAGCAGCTTACTAGTTCGCGAGACCCAGTACTTC. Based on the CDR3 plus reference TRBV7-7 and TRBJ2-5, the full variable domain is GAGVSQSPRYKVTKRGQDVTLRCDPISSHATLYWYQQALGQGPEFLTYFNYEAQPDKSGLPSDRFSAERPEGSISTLTIQRTEQRDSAMYRCASSLLVRETQYFGPGTRLLVL.

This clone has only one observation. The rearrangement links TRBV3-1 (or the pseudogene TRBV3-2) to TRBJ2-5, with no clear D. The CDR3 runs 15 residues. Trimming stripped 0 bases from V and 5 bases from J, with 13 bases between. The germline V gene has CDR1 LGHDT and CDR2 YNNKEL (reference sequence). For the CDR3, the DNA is TGTGCCAGCAGCCAAGATCGGGCTACCAAGGAGACCCAGTACTTC. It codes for CASSQDRATKETQYF.